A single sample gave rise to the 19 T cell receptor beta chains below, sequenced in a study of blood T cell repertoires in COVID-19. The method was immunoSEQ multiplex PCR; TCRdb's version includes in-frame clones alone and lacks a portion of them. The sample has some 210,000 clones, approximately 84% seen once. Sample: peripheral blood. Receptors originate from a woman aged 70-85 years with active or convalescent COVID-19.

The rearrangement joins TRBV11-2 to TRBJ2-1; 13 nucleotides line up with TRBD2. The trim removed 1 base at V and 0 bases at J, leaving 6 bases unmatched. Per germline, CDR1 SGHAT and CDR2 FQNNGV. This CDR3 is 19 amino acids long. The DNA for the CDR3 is TGTGCCAGCAGCTTAGGAGTACTAGCGGGGGGGAGCTCCTACAATGAGCAGTTCTTC. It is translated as CASSLGVLAGGSSYNEQFF.

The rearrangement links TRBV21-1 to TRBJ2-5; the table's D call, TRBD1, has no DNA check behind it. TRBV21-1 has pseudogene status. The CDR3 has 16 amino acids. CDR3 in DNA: TGTGCCAGCAACAACGTTTTGGGGCATCGCCAAGAGACCCAGTACTTC. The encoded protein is CASNNVLGHRQETQYF.

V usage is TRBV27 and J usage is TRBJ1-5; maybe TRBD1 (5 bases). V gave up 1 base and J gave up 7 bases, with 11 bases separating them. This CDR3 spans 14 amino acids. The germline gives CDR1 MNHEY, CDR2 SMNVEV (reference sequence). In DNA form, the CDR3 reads TGTGCCAGCAGTTTATTTCAGGGAAGCCAGCCCCAGCATTTT. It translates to CASSLFQGSQPQHF.

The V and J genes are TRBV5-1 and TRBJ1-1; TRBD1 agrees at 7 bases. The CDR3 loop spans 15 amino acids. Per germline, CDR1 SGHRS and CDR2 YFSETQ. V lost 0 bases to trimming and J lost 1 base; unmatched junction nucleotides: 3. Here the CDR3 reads CASSLGGTANTEAFF. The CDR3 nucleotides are TGCGCCAGCAGCTTGGGGGGGACAGCGAACACTGAAGCTTTCTTT.

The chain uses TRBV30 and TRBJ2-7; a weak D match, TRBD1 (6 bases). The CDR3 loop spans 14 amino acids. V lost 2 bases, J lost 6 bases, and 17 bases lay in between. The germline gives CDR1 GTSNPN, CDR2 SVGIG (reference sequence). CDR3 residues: CAWSSGQIRSEQYF. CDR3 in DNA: TGTGCCTGGAGTTCGGGACAAATCAGGAGCGAGCAGTACTTC.

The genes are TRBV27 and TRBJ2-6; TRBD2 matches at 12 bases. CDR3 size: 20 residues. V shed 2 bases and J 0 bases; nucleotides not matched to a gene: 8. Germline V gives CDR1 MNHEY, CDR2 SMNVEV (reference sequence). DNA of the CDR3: TGTGCCAGCAGTTTAAATCTAGCGGGAGGGCCGGGCTCTGGGGCCAACGTCCTGACTTTC. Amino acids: CASSLNLAGGPGSGANVLTF.

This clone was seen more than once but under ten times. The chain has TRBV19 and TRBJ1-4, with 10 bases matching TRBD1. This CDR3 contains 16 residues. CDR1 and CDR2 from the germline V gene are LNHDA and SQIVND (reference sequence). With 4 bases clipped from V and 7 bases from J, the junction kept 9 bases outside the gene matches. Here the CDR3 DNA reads TGTGCCAGTAGTACGAGACAGGGGGCGAGGGGTGAAAAACTGTTTTTT. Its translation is CASSTRQGARGEKLFF.

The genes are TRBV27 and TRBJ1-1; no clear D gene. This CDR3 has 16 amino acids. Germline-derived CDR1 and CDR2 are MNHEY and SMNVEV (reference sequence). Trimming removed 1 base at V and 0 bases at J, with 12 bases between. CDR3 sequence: CASSLYPTPVNTEAFF. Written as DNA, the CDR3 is TGTGCCAGCAGTTTATACCCGACACCGGTGAACACTGAAGCTTTCTTT.

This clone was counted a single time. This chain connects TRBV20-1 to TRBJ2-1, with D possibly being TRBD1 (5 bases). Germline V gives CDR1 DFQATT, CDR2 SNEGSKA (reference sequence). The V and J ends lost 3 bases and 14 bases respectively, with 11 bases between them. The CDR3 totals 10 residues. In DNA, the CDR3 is TGCAGTGCTAGCAAGCTAGGGGAGTTCTTC. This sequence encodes CSASKLGEFF.

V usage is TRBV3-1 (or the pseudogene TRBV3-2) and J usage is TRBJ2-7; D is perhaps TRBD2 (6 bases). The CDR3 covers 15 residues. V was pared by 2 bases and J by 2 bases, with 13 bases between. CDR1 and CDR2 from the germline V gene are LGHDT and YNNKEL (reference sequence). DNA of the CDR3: TGTGCCAGCAGCCAACGGGAGAGAGGTACCTACGAGCAGTACTTC. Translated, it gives CASSQRERGTYEQYF.

The CDR3: CASSGMSGVVSEQFF. The CDR3 DNA sequence: TGTGCCAGCAGTGGTATGAGCGGGGTGGTGAGTGAGCAGTTCTTC. The chain combines TRBV2 with TRBJ2-1; 7 bases line up with TRBD2. The CDR3 contains 15 residues. V trimming: 4 bases; J trimming: 9 bases; junction bases outside the gene matches: 12. CDR1 SNHLY and CDR2 FYNNEI come from the germline V gene. Full variable domain (outside the CDR3, taken from reference TRBV2 and TRBJ2-1): EPEVTQTPSHQVTQMGQEVILRCVPISNHLYFYWYRQILGQKVEFLVSFYNNEISEKSEIFDDQFSVERPDGSNFTLKIRSTKLEDSAMYFCASSGMSGVVSEQFFGPGTRLTVL.

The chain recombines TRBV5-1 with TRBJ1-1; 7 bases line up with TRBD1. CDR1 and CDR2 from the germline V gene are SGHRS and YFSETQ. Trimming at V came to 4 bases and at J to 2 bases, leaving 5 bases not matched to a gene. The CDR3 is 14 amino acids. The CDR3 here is CASSGGQINTEAFF. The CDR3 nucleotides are TGCGCCAGCAGCGGGGGACAGATTAACACTGAAGCTTTCTTT.

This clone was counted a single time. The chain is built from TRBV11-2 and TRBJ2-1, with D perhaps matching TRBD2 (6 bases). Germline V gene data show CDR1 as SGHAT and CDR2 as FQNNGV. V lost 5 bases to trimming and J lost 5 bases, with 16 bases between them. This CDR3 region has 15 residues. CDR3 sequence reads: CASSRISGINNEQFF. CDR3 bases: TGTGCCAGCAGCCGAATTAGCGGAATAAACAATGAGCAGTTCTTC.

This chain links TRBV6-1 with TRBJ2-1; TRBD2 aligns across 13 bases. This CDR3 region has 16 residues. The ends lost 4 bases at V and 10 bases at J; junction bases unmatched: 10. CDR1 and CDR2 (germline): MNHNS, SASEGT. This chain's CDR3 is CASSVGPGTSGKEQFF. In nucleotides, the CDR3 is TGTGCCAGCAGTGTGGGGCCCGGGACTAGCGGGAAAGAGCAGTTCTTC.

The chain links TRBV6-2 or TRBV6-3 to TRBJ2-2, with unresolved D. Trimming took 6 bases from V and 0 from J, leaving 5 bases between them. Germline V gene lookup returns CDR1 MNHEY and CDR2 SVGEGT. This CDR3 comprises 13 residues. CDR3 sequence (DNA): TGTGCCAGCAGCCCCACGAACACCGGGGAGCTGTTTTTT. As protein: CASSPTNTGELFF.

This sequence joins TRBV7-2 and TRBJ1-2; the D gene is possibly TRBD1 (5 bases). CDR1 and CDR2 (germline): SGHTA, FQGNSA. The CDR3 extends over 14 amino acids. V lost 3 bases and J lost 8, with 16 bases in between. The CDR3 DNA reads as TGTGCCAGCAGCTTCGACGGCAGGGTGGTAGGCTACACCTTC. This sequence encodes CASSFDGRVVGYTF.

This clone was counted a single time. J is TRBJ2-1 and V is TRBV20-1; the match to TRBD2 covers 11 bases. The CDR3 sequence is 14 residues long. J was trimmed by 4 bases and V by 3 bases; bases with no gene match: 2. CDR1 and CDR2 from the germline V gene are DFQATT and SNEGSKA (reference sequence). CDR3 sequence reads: CSASASGRYNEQFF. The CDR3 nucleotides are TGCAGTGCTAGTGCTAGCGGGAGGTACAATGAGCAGTTCTTC.

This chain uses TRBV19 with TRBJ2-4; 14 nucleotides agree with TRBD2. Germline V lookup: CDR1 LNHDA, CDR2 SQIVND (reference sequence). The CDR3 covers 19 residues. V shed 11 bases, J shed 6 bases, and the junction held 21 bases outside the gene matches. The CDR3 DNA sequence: TGTGCCTCAACTTTTTCTCCCGGACTAGCGGGAGGTGCCGGAAACATTCAGTACTTC. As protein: CASTFSPGLAGGAGNIQYF.

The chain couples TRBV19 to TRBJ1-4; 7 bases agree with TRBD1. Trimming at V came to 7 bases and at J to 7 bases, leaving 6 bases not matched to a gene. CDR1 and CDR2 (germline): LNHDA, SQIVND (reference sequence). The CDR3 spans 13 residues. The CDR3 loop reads CASNPTGTEKLFF. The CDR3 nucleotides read TGTGCCAGTAACCCGACAGGGACTGAAAAACTGTTTTTT.